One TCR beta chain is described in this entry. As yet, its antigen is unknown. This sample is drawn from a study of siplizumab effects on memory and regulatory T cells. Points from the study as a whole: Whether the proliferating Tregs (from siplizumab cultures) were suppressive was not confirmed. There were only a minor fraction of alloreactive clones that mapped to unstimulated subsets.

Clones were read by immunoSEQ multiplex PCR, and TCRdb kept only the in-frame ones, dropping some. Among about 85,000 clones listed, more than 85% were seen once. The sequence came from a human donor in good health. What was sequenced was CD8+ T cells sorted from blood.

The CDR3 region is CASSYGQGAPYEQYF. The CDR3 DNA sequence: TGTGCCAGCAGTTATGGACAGGGGGCTCCCTACGAGCAGTACTTC. The chain carries TRBV6-5 and TRBJ2-7; 11 positions agree with TRBD1. The CDR3 runs 15 residues. In germline, CDR1 is MNHEY, CDR2 SVGAGI. Trimming removed 3 bases from V and 2 bases from J; junction bases left unmatched: 3.